The source of this T cell receptor (beta chain) is a study of CD8 T cells in Susac syndrome. As regards this clonotype: Its antigen is not identified.

CD8+ and CD4+ T cells from blood underwent TCR beta sequencing, which was carried out in a high-throughput format. TEMRA cells were FACS-enriched, unlike CD8+ and CD4+ T cells, which were negatively isolated. After extraction with the RNeasy kit, roughly 0.5 to 1 ug of the RNA was reverse transcribed using random hexamers. The amplification used immunoSEQ multiplex PCR on TCR beta CDR3; it spanned 54 Vbeta and 13 Jbeta. TCRdb called the immunoSEQ multiplex PCR reads again in MiXCR, with one record for every CDR3 protein. The table has 50,000 or so distinct CDR3 sequences, 93% seen once; the top ten hold almost 0.55%. The study's findings and limits: As acknowledged by the study, its TCR sequencing and HLA analysis included a relatively small number of individuals.

From germline, CDR1 is MGHRA and CDR2 YSYEKL. The CDR3 has 14 residues. Trimming shortened V by 0 bases and J by 4 bases, and 7 bases separated the two germline ends. The specimen was CD8+ T cells from PBMCs. This receptor was obtained from a human donor in good health. The V gene is TRBV4-1, the J gene TRBJ1-5, with a weak D call TRBD1 (6 bases). The CDR3 is CASSQDRGNQPQHF. DNA for the CDR3: TGCGCCAGCAGCCAAGACAGGGGTAATCAGCCCCAGCATTTT.